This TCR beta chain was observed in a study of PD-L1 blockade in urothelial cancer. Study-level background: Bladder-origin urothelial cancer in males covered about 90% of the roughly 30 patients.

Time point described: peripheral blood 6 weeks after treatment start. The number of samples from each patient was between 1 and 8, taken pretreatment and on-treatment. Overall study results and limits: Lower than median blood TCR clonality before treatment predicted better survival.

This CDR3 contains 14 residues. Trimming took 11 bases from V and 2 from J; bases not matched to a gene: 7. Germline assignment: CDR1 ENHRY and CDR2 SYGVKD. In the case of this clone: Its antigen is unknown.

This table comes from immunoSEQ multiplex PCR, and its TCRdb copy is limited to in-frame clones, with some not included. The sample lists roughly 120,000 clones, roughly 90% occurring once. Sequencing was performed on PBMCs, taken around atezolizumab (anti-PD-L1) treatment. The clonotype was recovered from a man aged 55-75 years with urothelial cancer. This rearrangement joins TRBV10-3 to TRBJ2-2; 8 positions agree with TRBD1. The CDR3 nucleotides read TGTGCCGCTACGACAGGGGTAAACACCGGGGAGCTGTTTTTT. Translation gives CAATTGVNTGELFF.